The next 4 T cell receptor beta chains were all read from a single sample in a study of shared clonotypes between healthy human individuals. Libraries were prepared by immunoSEQ multiplex PCR; TCRdb keeps only in-frame clonotypes and omits some of them. The sample lists some 2,400,000 clones, under 97% occurring once. Sample: naive CD4+ T cells sorted from blood. Noted subset: CD45RA+ positively selected. All receptors derive from a man between 18 and 35 years old in good health.

Notes on this clone: Other nucleotide sequences from this sample produce the same CDR3. This chain uses TRBV5-4 with TRBJ2-3; D remains unclear. The CDR3 is 14 amino acids. With 0 bases removed from V and 5 bases from J, the gap between germline ends came to 10 bases. The germline V gene has CDR1 SGHNT and CDR2 YYREEE (reference sequence). CDR3 sequence reads: CASSLDRGRDTQYF. CDR3 DNA: TGTGCCAGCAGCTTGGATCGCGGACGAGATACGCAGTATTTT.

The chain links TRBV5-4 to TRBJ1-6; no definite D call. This CDR3 spans 13 amino acids. Deletions cut 3 bases from V and 8 bases from J, with 9 bases between. Germline V gene sequence: CDR1 SGHNT, CDR2 YYREEE (reference sequence). The DNA of the CDR3 is TGTGCCAGCAGCTCCGAGTGGGATTCACCCCTCCACTTT. Protein product: CASSSEWDSPLHF.

The V gene is TRBV10-3, the J gene TRBJ1-5; TRBD1 agrees at 9 bases. V shed 3 bases and J 3 bases; nucleotides not matched to a gene: 6. CDR1 is ENHRY, CDR2 SYGVKD, per germline. This CDR3 has 16 amino acids. The CDR3 nucleotides read TGTGCCATCAGTGATACCGGACAGGGGTACAATCAGCCCCAGCATTTT. Its protein is CAISDTGQGYNQPQHF.

The genes are TRBV9 and TRBJ1-3; weak D call: TRBD1 (5 bases). V lost 1 base and J lost 1, with 15 bases in between. The CDR3 runs to 17 residues. The germline V gene encodes CDR1 SGDLS and CDR2 YYNGEE. CDR3 DNA: TGTGCCAGCAGCGTAATGTCGGGGGAGACGTCTGGAAACACCATATATTTT. Amino acid sequence: CASSVMSGETSGNTIYF.